A single sample gave rise to the 17 T cell receptor beta chains below, sequenced in a study of shared clonotypes between healthy human individuals. Assay: immunoSEQ multiplex PCR; the TCRdb copy retains only in-frame clones and omits some. The sample consists of nearly 750,000 clones, around 70% of them appearing once. The sample was memory CD4+ T cells sorted from blood. Indicated subset: CD45RA-negative fraction. These receptors originate from a woman in her twenties or thirties in good health.

The genes are TRBV21-1 and TRBJ1-1. TRBV21-1 counts as a pseudogene. The CDR3 has 14 residues. CDR3 amino acids: CASSLVRGATEAFF. The DNA of the CDR3 is TGTGCCAGCAGCCTAGTGCGGGGGGCGACTGAAGCTTTCTTT.

This rearrangement joins TRBV14 to TRBJ2-3; no clear D gene. Germline CDR1 reads SGHDN; CDR2 reads FVKESK. The CDR3 extends over 14 amino acids. The V gene lost 4 bases and the J gene lost 3 bases, with 11 bases spanning the gap. CDR3 residues: CASSLRWLTDTQYF. CDR3 bases: TGTGCCAGCAGCCTGAGATGGCTTACAGATACGCAGTATTTT.

This clone was seen only a few times. The chain joins TRBV4-1 to TRBJ2-1, with 10 positions matching TRBD1. Germline lookup yields CDR1 MGHRA and CDR2 YSYEKL. This CDR3 is 14 amino acids long. The V segment lost 4 bases and the J segment 10 bases; nucleotides outside the gene matches: 7. For the CDR3, the DNA is TGCGCCAGCAGCCGACAGGGGGCCGGTTTCGAGCAGTTCTTC. It translates to CASSRQGAGFEQFF.

The chain is built from TRBV5-5 and TRBJ1-1, with 11 bases aligning to TRBD1. The J segment lost 0 bases and the V segment lost 4 bases, leaving 5 bases of the junction unmatched. Germline-derived CDR1 and CDR2 are SGHKS and YYEKEE (reference sequence). The CDR3 length is 16 residues. The CDR3 is CASSVGTGGMNTEAFF. In DNA, the CDR3 is TGTGCCAGCAGCGTGGGGACAGGGGGTATGAACACTGAAGCTTTCTTT.

V is TRBV19 and J is TRBJ2-3; 11 bases match TRBD1. The germline V gene encodes CDR1 LNHDA and CDR2 SQIVND (reference sequence). J was trimmed by 7 bases and V by 6 bases; bases with no gene match: 6. This CDR3 region has 14 residues. The CDR3 bases are TGTGCCAGTAGGCGGACAGGGGGCGCAAATACGCAGTATTTT. This gives the protein CASRRTGGANTQYF.

A single count supports this clone. The chain employs TRBV28 and TRBJ2-1, with D unclear. Germline V gene sequence: CDR1 MDHEN, CDR2 SYDVKM. V was pared by 5 bases and J by 9 bases, with 17 bases between. The CDR3 runs 14 residues. CDR3 coding DNA: TGTGCCAGCAGTCGAGAAAGCTTCTCGGCTGAGCAGTTCTTC. Translating it yields CASSRESFSAEQFF. Full variable domain (rest looked up from reference TRBV28 and TRBJ2-1): DVKVTQSSRYLVKRTGEKVFLECVQDMDHENMFWYRQDPGLGLRLIYFSYDVKMKEKGDIPEGYSVSREKKERFSLILESASTNQTSMYLCASSRESFSAEQFFGPGTRLTVL.

The V gene is TRBV7-2, the J gene TRBJ2-1; the D call may be TRBD1 or TRBD2 (6 bases each). The CDR3 sequence is 15 residues long. Looked up from germline, CDR1 is SGHTA and CDR2 is FQGNSA. Trimming shortened V by 8 bases and J by 0 bases, and 14 bases separated the two germline ends. The CDR3 sequence: CASGGGNPSYNEQFF. The CDR3 DNA is TGTGCCAGCGGGGGCGGGAACCCCTCCTACAATGAGCAGTTCTTC.

V gene TRBV7-2 combines with J gene TRBJ2-7, with 12 bases lining up with TRBD1. V shed 5 bases and J 5 bases; nucleotides not matched to a gene: 4. CDR1 is SGHTA, CDR2 FQGNSA, per germline. The CDR3 has 14 amino acids. The CDR3 nucleotides are TGTGCCAGCAGCCTCCGGGACAGGGGGCACGAGCAGTACTTC. Translation: CASSLRDRGHEQYF. The whole variable domain, remainder taken from reference TRBV7-2 and TRBJ2-7, is GAGVSQSPSNKVTEKGKDVELRCDPISGHTALYWYRQSLGQGLEFLIYFQGNSAPDKSGLPSDRFSAERTGGSVSTLTIQRTQQEDSAVYLCASSLRDRGHEQYFGPGTRLTVT.

The chain has TRBV28 and TRBJ2-7; TRBD1 agrees at 7 bases. V lost 4 bases to trimming and J lost 6 bases; unmatched junction nucleotides: 9. The CDR3 sequence is 14 residues long. Germline loops: CDR1 MDHEN, CDR2 SYDVKM. The CDR3 region has the DNA TGTGCCAGCAGTTCGGCACAGGGGCTTGGCGAGCAGTACTTC. Translated, it gives CASSSAQGLGEQYF.

The V call is TRBV18, the J call TRBJ1-5; the match to TRBD1 covers 7 bases. The CDR3 runs 14 residues. Trimming at V came to 4 bases and at J to 3 bases, leaving 3 bases not matched to a gene. The V gene's germline CDR1 is KGHSH and CDR2 LQKENI. The CDR3 loop is CASSLGQINQPQHF. DNA of the CDR3: TGTGCCAGCTCACTGGGACAGATCAATCAGCCCCAGCATTTT. The complete variable domain, with remaining parts taken from reference TRBV18 and TRBJ1-5, reads NAGVMQNPRHLVRRRGQEARLRCSPMKGHSHVYWYRQLPEEGLKFMVYLQKENIIDESGMPKERFSAEFPKEGPSILRIQQVVRGDSAAYFCASSLGQINQPQHFGDGTRLSIL.

V and J are TRBV2 and TRBJ1-1, with D maybe TRBD1 (5 bases). Per germline, CDR1 SNHLY and CDR2 FYNNEI. The CDR3 loop spans 13 amino acids. The V end lost 4 bases, the J end lost 8 bases, and 14 bases lay between the germline ends. Here the CDR3 reads CASSVFWGNEAFF. CDR3 DNA sequence: TGTGCCAGCAGTGTTTTTTGGGGCAACGAAGCTTTCTTT.

The chain employs TRBV7-9 and TRBJ1-2; a possible D gene is TRBD1 (5 bases). This CDR3 has 13 amino acids. Germline-derived CDR1 and CDR2 are SEHNR and FQNEAQ (reference sequence). Trimming left V 3 bases short and J 8 bases short, with 13 bases between. The DNA of the CDR3 is TGTGCCAGCAGCTTTTTGGGTCAGGGCGGCTACACCTTC. It specifies CASSFLGQGGYTF. Variable domain in full (rest from reference TRBV7-9 and TRBJ1-2): DTGVSQNPRHKITKRGQNVTFRCDPISEHNRLYWYRQTLGQGPEFLTYFQNEAQLEKSRLLSDRFSAERPKGSFSTLEIQRTEQGDSAMYLCASSFLGQGGYTFGSGTRLTVV.

V is TRBV6-4 and J is TRBJ2-1, with 7 bases fitting TRBD2. V lost 10 bases to trimming and J lost 6 bases; unmatched junction nucleotides: 12. Per the germline V gene, CDR1 is MRHNA and CDR2 is SNTAGT. The CDR3 runs 14 residues. CDR3 residues: CAIAGGRFVNEQFF. In DNA, the CDR3 is TGTGCCATCGCGGGCGGGAGATTCGTCAATGAGCAGTTCTTC.

This rearrangement joins TRBV6-5 to TRBJ2-7; D is possibly TRBD1 (5 bases). CDR1 is MNHEY and CDR2 is SVGAGI in the germline V gene. CDR3 length: 15 amino acids. The V end lost 0 bases, the J end lost 0 bases, and 9 bases lay between the germline ends. The CDR3 nucleotides read TGTGCCAGCAGTTACTCGGGGCGTTTCTCCTACGAGCAGTACTTC. As protein: CASSYSGRFSYEQYF.

This clone was seen at least ten times. The V gene is TRBV30, the J gene TRBJ1-3, with TRBD1 matching 10 bases. CDR3 size: 16 residues. V shed 7 bases, J shed 2 bases, and the junction held 11 bases outside the gene matches. The germline CDR1 and CDR2 sequences are GTSNPN and SVGIG (reference sequence). CDR3 protein: CASRDRGFWAGNTIYF. The CDR3 DNA sequence: TGTGCCTCCCGGGACAGGGGTTTTTGGGCTGGAAACACCATATATTTT.

This chain connects TRBV6-5 to TRBJ2-1; 13 nucleotides line up with TRBD2. The CDR3 totals 16 residues. Germline CDR1 MNHEY, CDR2 SVGAGI. The ends lost 4 bases at V and 9 bases at J; junction bases unmatched: 9. This CDR3 reads CASSSTGTSGIGEQFF. The CDR3 DNA reads TGTGCCAGCAGTTCAACCGGGACTAGCGGGATCGGTGAGCAGTTCTTC.

There are a few counts of this clone. The chain joins TRBV11-2 to TRBJ2-3; D is unclear. Germline V CDR1 and CDR2: SGHAT, FQNNGV. The CDR3 has 13 residues. Trimming cost V 2 bases and J 5 bases, with 8 bases left between them. The CDR3 here is CASSLPSIDTQYF. DNA for the CDR3: TGTGCCAGCAGCTTACCGAGTATAGATACGCAGTATTTT.